Below are 28 T cell receptor beta chains sequenced from a single sample in a study of identical twins. TCRdb re-derived calls from the 5' RACE reads in MiXCR, one entry per CDR3 protein. In the table there are some 600,000 distinct CDR3 sequences, just over 7% of which are singletons. This sample also belongs to another study, concerning yellow fever vaccine responses in identical twins.

The sample comprised PBMCs. All receptors come from a woman aged 18 to 35 in good health.

There are many counts of this clonotype. V and J are TRBV12-3 or TRBV12-4 and TRBJ2-2, with a tentative D call TRBD1 (6 bases). Trimming removed 5 bases at V and 0 bases at J, with 13 bases between. This CDR3 contains 16 residues. The DNA for the CDR3 is TGTGCCAGCAGTCCTTGGGGGCCCGCGAACACCGGGGAGCTGTTTTTT. It is translated as CASSPWGPANTGELFF.

V and J are TRBV4-1 and TRBJ2-3; weak D call: TRBD1 (5 bases). This CDR3 spans 15 amino acids. Germline CDR1 MGHRA, CDR2 YSYEKL. V shed 0 bases and J shed 2 bases, with 9 bases lying between them. CDR3 loop: CASSQEEDTTDTQYF. In nucleotides, the CDR3 is TGCGCCAGCAGCCAAGAAGAGGACACCACAGATACGCAGTATTTT.

The chain links TRBV28 to TRBJ1-1; 7 positions match TRBD1. The junction had 7 bases not matched to a gene; V was cut back by 5 bases and J by 1 base. This CDR3 is built from 15 residues. The germline CDR1 and CDR2 sequences are MDHEN and SYDVKM. For the CDR3, the DNA is TGTGCCAGCAGTGCGGCCGGGACAGCGAACACTGAAGCTTTCTTT. This sequence encodes CASSAAGTANTEAFF.

This clonotype showed up many times. V gene TRBV6-5 combines with J gene TRBJ1-2, with a tentative D call TRBD1 (5 bases). V lost 0 bases and J lost 8, with 19 bases in between. Germline V gives CDR1 MNHEY, CDR2 SVGAGI. The CDR3 contains 16 residues. The CDR3 loop is CASSYSGYRGRAGYTF. DNA of the CDR3: TGTGCCAGCAGTTACTCGGGTTATCGGGGACGAGCGGGCTACACCTTC.

The rearrangement joins TRBV20-1 to TRBJ2-3; D tentatively fits TRBD1 or TRBD2 (7 bases each). Germline CDR1 DFQATT, CDR2 SNEGSKA (reference sequence). Trimming took 6 bases from V and 4 from J, leaving 29 bases between them. The CDR3 sequence is 18 residues long. In DNA form, the CDR3 reads TGCAGTGCCCCAGGGGGGGGAAAGACAGGGAGGGTCGCAGATACGCAGTATTTT. It codes for CSAPGGGKTGRVADTQYF.

The sample holds many counts of this clonotype. The rearrangement links TRBV5-1 to TRBJ1-1; a weak D match, TRBD1 (5 bases). This CDR3 comprises 15 residues. Per the germline V gene, CDR1 is SGHRS and CDR2 is YFSETQ. V shed 1 base and J shed 4 bases, with 14 bases lying between them. The CDR3 DNA reads TGCGCCAGCAGCTTGTTCGACGTCGGGGGCACTGAAGCTTTCTTT. Translating gives CASSLFDVGGTEAFF.

This clonotype was seen repeatedly, ten times or more. The gene calls are TRBV12-3 or TRBV12-4 and TRBJ2-7, with 7 bases fitting TRBD1. The CDR3 consists of 11 residues. The DNA of the CDR3 is TGTGCCAGCAGAGGGACAGTCAGTTTATCCGTC. Encoded protein: CASRGTVSLSV.

This clonotype has only a few counts. V gene TRBV29-1 combines with J gene TRBJ1-1; 8 bases line up with TRBD1. This CDR3 comprises 13 residues. Germline CDR1 is SQVTM and CDR2 is ANQGSEA. The ends lost 7 bases at V and 5 bases at J; junction bases unmatched: 9. CDR3 bases: TGCAGCGGAGGACAGGGTGGGGGGACTGAAGCTTTCTTT. Protein product: CSGGQGGGTEAFF.

At least ten counts were recorded for this clonotype. The chain employs TRBV12-3 or TRBV12-4 and TRBJ1-2; tentatively, D is TRBD1 (5 bases). This CDR3 region has 15 residues. V dropped 2 bases and J dropped 0 bases, with 10 bases sitting between them. The CDR3 reads CASSLQGATNYGYTF. The CDR3 DNA sequence: TGTGCCAGCAGTTTACAAGGGGCAACTAACTATGGCTACACCTTC.

This clonotype appeared many times. The rearrangement uses TRBV12-3 or TRBV12-4 and TRBJ1-3; no clear D. V lost 10 bases to trimming and J lost 4 bases, with 11 bases between them. This CDR3 contains 12 residues. As DNA, the CDR3 is TGTGCCAACTCTAGGTCCGGAAACACCATATATTTT. Encoded protein: CANSRSGNTIYF.

This chain joins TRBV29-1 and TRBJ2-2; 11 positions match TRBD2. Germline trimming cut 7 bases from V and 0 bases from J; bases unmatched to any gene: 4. This CDR3 has 15 residues. The germline V gene encodes CDR1 SQVTM and CDR2 ANQGSEA. CDR3 in amino acids: CSALAGGPNTGELFF. The CDR3 region has the DNA TGCAGCGCCTTAGCGGGAGGGCCGAACACCGGGGAGCTGTTTTTT.

There are many counts of this clonotype. V gene TRBV7-2 combines with J gene TRBJ2-2; 8 positions agree with TRBD2. J was trimmed by 2 bases and V by 5 bases; bases with no gene match: 4. The CDR3 runs 15 residues. Germline CDR1 and CDR2: SGHTA and FQGNSA. CDR3 region: CASSPTSGNTGELFF. The CDR3 coding sequence is TGTGCCAGCAGCCCTACTAGCGGCAACACCGGGGAGCTGTTTTTT.

The CDR3 spells CASNSASGLNTGELFF. For the CDR3, the DNA is TGCGCCAGCAACTCAGCTAGCGGATTGAACACCGGGGAGCTGTTTTTT. The rearrangement links TRBV5-1 to TRBJ2-2; 7 nucleotides agree with TRBD2. J gave up 1 base and V 6 bases, and 9 bases lay outside the gene matches. The CDR3 is 16 amino acids. Germline CDR1 is SGHRS and CDR2 is YFSETQ.

The genes are TRBV11-3 and TRBJ2-1, with 14 bases that match TRBD2. The length of the CDR3 is 16 residues. Trimming removed 5 bases from V and 6 bases from J; junction bases left unmatched: 6. In germline, CDR1 is SGHNT, CDR2 YENEEA. The CDR3 nucleotides are TGTGCCAGCAGCCACACCGGGACTAGCGGGGGCAATGAGCAGTTCTTC. Its protein is CASSHTGTSGGNEQFF.

The J gene is TRBJ2-1, the V gene TRBV5-1; TRBD2 is a possible D gene (6 bases). The ends were cut back, 4 bases at V and 0 bases at J, with 17 bases in the middle. CDR3 length: 17 amino acids. CDR1 and CDR2 from the germline V gene are SGHRS and YFSETQ. The CDR3 sequence: CASSQRRVPSSYNEQFF. The CDR3 DNA sequence: TGCGCCAGCAGCCAGAGGAGGGTCCCGAGCTCCTACAATGAGCAGTTCTTC.

This chain links TRBV29-1 with TRBJ2-3; 13 nucleotides match TRBD2. There are 13 residues in the CDR3. V lost 6 bases and J lost 5; bases outside the gene matches: 2. In germline, CDR1 is SQVTM, CDR2 ANQGSEA. CDR3 nucleotides: TGCAGCGTCCGACTAGCGGGGGGAGATACGCAGTATTTT. Protein sequence: CSVRLAGGDTQYF.

The V and J genes are TRBV12-3 or TRBV12-4 and TRBJ1-5; TRBD1 aligns across 9 bases. The CDR3 loop spans 15 amino acids. V lost 6 bases to trimming and J lost 7 bases; unmatched junction nucleotides: 10. The CDR3 nucleotides are TGTGCCAGCAGCGCTACAGGGGGCATAGGACAGCCCCAGCATTTT. Amino acids: CASSATGGIGQPQHF.

This clonotype was picked up many times. The chain joins TRBV6-5 to TRBJ1-2; tentative D call: TRBD1 (5 bases). Trimming shortened V by 4 bases and J by 4 bases, and 19 bases separated the two germline ends. From germline, CDR1 is MNHEY and CDR2 SVGAGI. The CDR3 length is 16 residues. CDR3 nucleotides: TGTGCCAGCAGTTTGGGACGGACTAAGGACTCCTATGGCTACACCTTC. It yields the protein CASSLGRTKDSYGYTF.

There are a few counts of this clonotype. V and J are TRBV6-2 or TRBV6-3 and TRBJ2-4; TRBD1 matches at 8 bases. This CDR3 has 14 residues. The V segment lost 5 bases and the J segment 5 bases; nucleotides outside the gene matches: 5. Germline V gene lookup returns CDR1 MNHEY and CDR2 SVGEGT. The chain's CDR3 is CASSPDRAQNIQYF. As DNA, the CDR3 is TGTGCCAGCAGTCCGGACAGGGCACAAAACATTCAGTACTTC.

In this sample, this clonotype turned up many times. The chain uses TRBV4-1 and TRBJ1-1; TRBD1 is a possible D gene (5 bases). V dropped 0 bases and J dropped 6 bases, with 11 bases sitting between them. This CDR3 contains 14 residues. Germline CDR1 and CDR2: MGHRA and YSYEKL. CDR3 loop: CASSQDPGYAEAFF. The CDR3 nucleotides read TGCGCCAGCAGCCAAGACCCAGGGTACGCTGAAGCTTTCTTT.

CDR3 loop: CSARPMTSESSYNEQFF. CDR3 DNA: TGCAGTGCTCGACCAATGACTAGCGAGAGCTCCTACAATGAGCAGTTCTTC. J is TRBJ2-1 and V is TRBV20-1, with 8 bases identical to TRBD2. The CDR3 has 17 amino acids. Germline V gives CDR1 DFQATT, CDR2 SNEGSKA (reference sequence). The J segment lost 0 bases and the V segment lost 5 bases, leaving 12 bases of the junction unmatched.

This clonotype has a count of ten or more. The rearrangement joins TRBV27 to TRBJ2-6, with 10 bases lining up with TRBD2. The CDR3 consists of 18 residues. CDR1 is MNHEY and CDR2 is SMNVEV in the germline V gene (reference sequence). After removal of 5 bases from V and 0 bases from J, the junction contained 7 bases not matched to a gene. The CDR3: CASSPPSGRSSGANVLTF. DNA of the CDR3: TGTGCCAGCAGTCCCCCTAGCGGGAGATCCTCTGGGGCCAACGTCCTGACTTTC.

V gene TRBV7-6 combines with J gene TRBJ2-1; the D is unclear. V lost 6 bases to trimming and J lost 8 bases, with 11 bases between them. CDR3 length equals 12 residues. The germline V gene encodes CDR1 SGHVS and CDR2 FNYEAQ. In DNA, the CDR3 is TGTGCCAGCAGTCAGGTGGGGTATGAGCAGTTCTTC. This codes for CASSQVGYEQFF.

The table lists this clonotype with many counts. The chain recombines TRBV3-1 with TRBJ2-3; 7 nucleotides match TRBD1. V gave up 0 bases and J gave up 7 bases; unmatched junction bases: 10. The CDR3 has 16 residues. Germline CDR1 LGHDT, CDR2 YNNKEL (reference sequence). CDR3 region: CASSQEGRQGWNTQYF. The CDR3 DNA sequence: TGTGCCAGCAGCCAAGAGGGAAGACAGGGTTGGAATACGCAGTATTTT.

Only a few counts were recorded for this clonotype. The chain carries TRBV12-3 or TRBV12-4 and TRBJ2-1; possibly TRBD1 for D (5 bases). Deletions cut 5 bases from V and 0 bases from J, with 11 bases between. This CDR3 has 15 amino acids. The CDR3 bases are TGTGCCAGCAGTCCGTTAGGGGACTCCTACAATGAGCAGTTCTTC. Translating it yields CASSPLGDSYNEQFF.

This clonotype was detected ten times or more. The chain uses TRBV29-1 and TRBJ2-1; TRBD2 agrees at 12 bases. Germline V gene data show CDR1 as SQVTM and CDR2 as ANQGSEA. This CDR3 is built from 13 residues. With 7 bases clipped from V and 7 bases from J, the junction kept 5 bases outside the gene matches. CDR3 loop: CSARTSGKNEQFF. The CDR3 region has the DNA TGCAGCGCCCGGACTAGCGGGAAGAATGAGCAGTTCTTC.

This clonotype has a count of ten or more. The chain joins TRBV28 to TRBJ1-1; 7 positions match TRBD1. V was pared by 9 bases and J by 4 bases, with 5 bases of the junction left unmatched. This CDR3 contains 12 residues. CDR1 MDHEN and CDR2 SYDVKM come from the germline V gene. For the CDR3, the DNA is TGTGCCAGTAACAGGGGAGGCACTGAAGCTTTCTTT. Protein: CASNRGGTEAFF.

Many counts were recorded for this clonotype. The chain combines TRBV10-1 with TRBJ2-5; D is ambiguous. The CDR3 sequence is 14 residues long. Trimming left V 4 bases short and J 7 bases short, with 16 bases between. Per germline, CDR1 WNHNN and CDR2 SYGVQD (reference sequence). For the CDR3, the DNA is TGCGCCAGCAGTGTAGTCCAGACCGGCGGGACCCAGTACTTC. Protein sequence: CASSVVQTGGTQYF.